This paragraph reports one T cell receptor (beta chain). It lacks a known antigen. Base-call qualities are not available, and no considerably larger clone is one nucleotide away. The data are from a study of Ad26.COV2.S vaccination and SARS-CoV-2 variants (dated by TCRdb to the early 2020s). Some background on the complete study: Donors in the vaccine arm were drawn from COV1001, a phase I-IIa trial of Ad26.COV2.S in healthy adults that was multicentre, randomized, double-blind and placebo-controlled. Trial participants were randomized into five groups of five, in which low-dose or high-dose Ad26.COV2.S was given once or twice, or placebo was given on both occasions. The TCR-sequenced set comprised around 30 samples: roughly 19 Ad26.COV2.S vaccine recipients, 5 placebo recipients and 8 SARS-CoV-2 convalescent individuals. Blinding of investigators to trial group allocation was maintained during experiments and outcome assessment. Dosing of Ad26.COV2.S was intramuscular, at either 5x10^10 or 1x10^11 viral particles, delivered as one shot or as two shots spaced 56 days apart. TCRbeta repertoire sequencing was used to assess the specificity and breadth of SARS-CoV-2-reactive T cell receptors after Ad26.COV2.S vaccination. The study at large found these results: Substantial breadth of spike-specific CD8+ and CD4+ T cell responses was reported after vaccination. Non-spike TCR breadth was comparable between vaccine and placebo recipients, consistent with the vaccine containing only spike. Compared with placebo recipients, Ad26.COV2.S recipients showed higher spike-specific TCR breadth (P = 0.0014). According to the authors, total T cell responses may have been underestimated by the TCR breadth and depth analyses. The study lacked the statistical power to compare responses across vaccine doses or regimens.

The immunoSEQ Assay was used to sequence TCRbeta CDR3 regions. After extraction, genomic DNA underwent amplification by bias-controlled multiplex PCR, followed by high-throughput sequencing. Concerning the study's data processing: To quantify the absolute abundance of every unique TCRbeta CDR3 region, sequences were collapsed and filtered. Usable DNA was measured by amplifying reference genes present in all nucleated cells, and TCRbeta template counts were normalized to that usable DNA to estimate T cell fraction. Repertoire TCRs were annotated as SARS-CoV-2-specific when V gene, CDR3 amino acid sequence and J gene were exactly matched to a known reactive TCR set. The reference SARS-CoV-2 TCR set was obtained from MIRA and was filtered for enrichment in COVID-19-positive ImmuneCODE repertoires, whereby public or cross-reactive TCRs were removed. Based on the MIRA antigens, annotated TCRs were further analysed at the level of specific ORF or position within ORF. Breadth was defined as the number of annotated unique rearrangements divided by the total number of unique productive rearrangements, and depth was defined as the summed frequency of the annotated unique rearrangements. Two-sided Wilcoxon rank-sum tests were applied when comparing TCR breadth between groups. Here the immuneACCESS table is served through TCRdb, limited to in-frame sequences with V and J called. Missing clones are a known gap in these copies; in checked studies unresolved V genes cover under half, and the rest lacks a known reason. The V and J calls and clone size are taken from that table; D and trimming were inferred from the DNA. This sample has about 680,000 clones in its table, and 80% to 90% of those were observed once. Approximately 1.5% of the sample is held by the ten biggest clonotypes.

The CDR3 has 13 amino acids, counting the end cysteine and phenylalanine. The retained sequence is limited to the CDR3, 39 bases, with the frame set at the first base. V gives up 4 bases and J gives up 7 bases, and the segment between their germline ends measures 14 bases. Looking up the germline V gene (reference sequence) yields CDR1 SGHAT and CDR2 FQDESV. In light of the paper, this sample's treatment or condition label describes: some 20 received Ad26.COV2.S at low or high dose, single or two shots; about five received placebo; per-sample allocation not given. Repertoires of vaccine and placebo recipients were sequenced from samples collected on day 63 after the first injection. In Cohort 1b, about 25 adults aged 18-55 years were enrolled at a single site in Boston, USA, between 29 July and 7 August 2020. As a vaccine, Ad26.COV2.S was a replication-incompetent adenovirus type 26 vector that expressed a prefusion-stabilized SARS-CoV-2 spike protein derived from the original Wuhan strain.

This receptor chain uses TRBV11-1 and TRBJ2-7; matching of 7 bases hints at TRBD1 as the D gene. This receptor was obtained from a person aged 18 to 59 who received the Ad26.COV2.S COVID-19 vaccine or a placebo. Material: peripheral blood, obtained in a trial of Ad26.COV2.S vaccine versus placebo. The DNA sequence is TGTGCCAGCAGCTCCCAGACAGGGACTGAGCAGTACTTC. The translation is CASSSQTGTEQYF.